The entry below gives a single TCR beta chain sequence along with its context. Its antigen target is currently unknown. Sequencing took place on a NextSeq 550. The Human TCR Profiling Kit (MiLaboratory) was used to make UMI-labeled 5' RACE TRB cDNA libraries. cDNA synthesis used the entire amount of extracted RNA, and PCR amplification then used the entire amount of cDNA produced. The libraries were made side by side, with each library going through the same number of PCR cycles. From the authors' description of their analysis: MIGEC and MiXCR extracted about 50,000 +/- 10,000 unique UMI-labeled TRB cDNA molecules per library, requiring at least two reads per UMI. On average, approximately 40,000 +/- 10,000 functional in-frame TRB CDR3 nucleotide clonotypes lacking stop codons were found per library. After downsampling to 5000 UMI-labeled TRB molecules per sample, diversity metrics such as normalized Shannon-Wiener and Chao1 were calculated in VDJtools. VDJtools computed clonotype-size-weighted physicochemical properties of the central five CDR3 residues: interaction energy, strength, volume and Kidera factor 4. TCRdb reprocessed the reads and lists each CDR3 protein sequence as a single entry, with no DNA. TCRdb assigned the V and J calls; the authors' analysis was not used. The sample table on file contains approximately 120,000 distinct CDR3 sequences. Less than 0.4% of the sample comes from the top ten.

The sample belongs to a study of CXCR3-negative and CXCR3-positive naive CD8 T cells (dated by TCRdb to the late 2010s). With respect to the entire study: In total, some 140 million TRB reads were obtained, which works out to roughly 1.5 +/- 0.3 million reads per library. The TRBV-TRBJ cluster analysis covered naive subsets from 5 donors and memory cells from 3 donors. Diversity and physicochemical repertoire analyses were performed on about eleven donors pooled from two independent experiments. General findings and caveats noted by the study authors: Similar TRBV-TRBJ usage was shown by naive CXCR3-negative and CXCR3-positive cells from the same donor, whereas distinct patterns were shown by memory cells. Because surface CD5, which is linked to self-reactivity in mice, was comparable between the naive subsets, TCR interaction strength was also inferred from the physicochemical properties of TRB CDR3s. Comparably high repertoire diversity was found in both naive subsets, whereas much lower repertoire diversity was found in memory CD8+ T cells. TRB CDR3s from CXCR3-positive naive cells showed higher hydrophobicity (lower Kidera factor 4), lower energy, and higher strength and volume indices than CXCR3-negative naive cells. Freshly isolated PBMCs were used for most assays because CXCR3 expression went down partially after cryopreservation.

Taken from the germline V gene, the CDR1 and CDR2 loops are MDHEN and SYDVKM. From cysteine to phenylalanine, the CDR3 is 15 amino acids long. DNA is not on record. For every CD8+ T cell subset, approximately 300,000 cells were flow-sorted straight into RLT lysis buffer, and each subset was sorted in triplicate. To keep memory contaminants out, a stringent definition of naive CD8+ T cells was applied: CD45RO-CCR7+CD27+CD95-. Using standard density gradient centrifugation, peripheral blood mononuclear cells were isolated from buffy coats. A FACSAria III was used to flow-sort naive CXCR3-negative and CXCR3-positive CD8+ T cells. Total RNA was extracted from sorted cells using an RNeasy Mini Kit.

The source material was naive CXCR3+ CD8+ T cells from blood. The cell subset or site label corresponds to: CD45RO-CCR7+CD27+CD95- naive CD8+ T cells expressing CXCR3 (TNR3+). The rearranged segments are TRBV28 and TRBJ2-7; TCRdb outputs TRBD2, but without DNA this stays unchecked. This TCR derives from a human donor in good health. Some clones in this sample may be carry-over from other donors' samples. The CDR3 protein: CASSPLSGSSYEQYF.